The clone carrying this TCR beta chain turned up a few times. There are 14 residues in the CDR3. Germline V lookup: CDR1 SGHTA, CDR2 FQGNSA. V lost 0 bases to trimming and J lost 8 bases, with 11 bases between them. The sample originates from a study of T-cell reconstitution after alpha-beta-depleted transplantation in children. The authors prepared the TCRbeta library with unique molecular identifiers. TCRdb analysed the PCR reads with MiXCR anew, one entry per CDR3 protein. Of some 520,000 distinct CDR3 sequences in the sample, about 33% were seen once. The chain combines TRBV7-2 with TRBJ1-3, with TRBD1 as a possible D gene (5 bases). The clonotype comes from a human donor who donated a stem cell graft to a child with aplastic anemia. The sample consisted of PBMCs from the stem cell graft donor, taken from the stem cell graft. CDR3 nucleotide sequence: TGTGCCAGCAGCTTAGCCCCCCAGGGTGACACCATATATTTT. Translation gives CASSLAPQGDTIYF.